This TCR beta chain came from a study of blood T cell repertoires in COVID-19. Background on the study: The samples span acute and convalescent COVID-19 from the United States, Italy and Spain. T cells, B-cell-depleted T cells, or PBMCs provided the cDNA or gDNA that served as material.

As processed by the authors: Reference gene primer amplification yielded estimated nucleated cell counts. Clones were read by immunoSEQ multiplex PCR, and TCRdb kept only the in-frame ones, dropping some. V and J calls and clone size are as listed in that table; D and trimming were resolved from the DNA. The profile shows 100,000 to 120,000 clones, approximately 80% of them singletons. The CDR3 is 17 amino acids. Germline CDR1 and CDR2: MDHEN and SYDVKM. Trimming cost V 4 bases and J 7 bases, with 23 bases left between them. Sequencing input: peripheral blood. The chain couples TRBV28 to TRBJ1-5; D is undetermined. The sequence came from a woman aged 80 or over with acute or convalescent COVID-19. This chain's CDR3 is CASSSPIGREVGQPQHF. CDR3 bases: TGTGCCAGCAGTTCCCCCATTGGGAGGGAGGTAGGGCAGCCCCAGCATTTT.